Presented here are 11 T cell receptor beta chains from one specimen sequenced in a study of shared clonotypes between healthy human individuals (dated by TCRdb to 2018 to 2021). The library was produced with the immunoSEQ multiplex PCR assay. In TCRdb, the immuneACCESS table is reduced to in-frame sequences with V and J assigned. These tables do not hold every clone; where another copy was compared, an unresolved V gene accounts for under half, and the others remain unexplained. For this sample there are nearly 750,000 clones; just under 75% appear just once. The ten biggest clones cover more than 1.5% of the sample. The sample taken for sequencing was memory CD4+ T cells sorted from blood. The sample's cell subset or site, from its label and the paper: CD45RA-negative fraction. The receptors shown here come from a woman in her 30s in good health.

This chain joins TRBV25-1 and TRBJ2-3, with D unresolved. CDR3 length equals 13 residues. V lost 4 bases, J lost 2 bases, and 7 bases lay in between. Germline V gene sequence: CDR1 MGHDK, CDR2 SYGVNS. The CDR3 region has the DNA TGTGCCAGCAGTGGAACCTACACAGATACGCAGTATTTT. Translated: CASSGTYTDTQYF.

This clone was picked up a small number of times. V is TRBV11-2 and J is TRBJ2-2; 7 nucleotides line up with TRBD1. V shed 10 bases and J 0 bases; nucleotides not matched to a gene: 2. The CDR3 is 13 amino acids. Per the germline V gene, CDR1 is SGHAT and CDR2 is FQNNGV. The DNA of the CDR3 is TGTGCCATCCAGGGGGCGAACACCGGGGAGCTGTTTTTT. It codes for CAIQGANTGELFF.

The chain couples TRBV28 to TRBJ2-1; no reliable D call. The germline gives CDR1 MDHEN, CDR2 SYDVKM. This CDR3 comprises 13 residues. The V end lost 7 bases, the J end lost 7 bases, and 14 bases lay between the germline ends. The CDR3 spells CASTRQLGNEQFF. The CDR3 DNA sequence: TGTGCCAGCACACGGCAGCTGGGTAATGAGCAGTTCTTC.

V usage is TRBV10-3 and J usage is TRBJ2-7; 9 bases line up with TRBD1. Germline values: CDR1 ENHRY, CDR2 SYGVKD. The CDR3 loop spans 18 amino acids. Germline trimming cut 3 bases from V and 3 bases from J; bases unmatched to any gene: 15. CDR3 sequence: CAISDATSGTGKFYEQYF. CDR3 DNA sequence: TGTGCCATCAGTGACGCCACTTCCGGGACAGGGAAATTCTACGAGCAGTACTTC.

On this clone itself: A much larger clone differs by one base, so this may be a read error. Other DNA sequences in this sample translate to the same CDR3. The J gene is TRBJ2-5, the V gene TRBV5-1; D is ambiguous. CDR1 and CDR2 from the germline V gene are SGHRS and YFSETQ. The CDR3 has 12 residues. V was pared by 3 bases and J by 0 bases, with 3 bases between. The CDR3 coding sequence is TGCGCCAGCAGCTCGAACCAAGAGACCCAGTACTTC. This gives the protein CASSSNQETQYF.

The chain joins TRBV6-5 to TRBJ2-5, with D possibly called TRBD1 or TRBD2 (5 bases each). V was pared by 4 bases and J by 1 base, with 13 bases between. Germline V CDR1 and CDR2: MNHEY, SVGAGI. The CDR3 extends over 15 amino acids. The CDR3: CASSSRDLGQETQYF. CDR3 DNA sequence: TGTGCCAGCAGTTCCAGGGACCTCGGCCAAGAGACCCAGTACTTC.

The rearrangement links TRBV19 to TRBJ2-6, with D possibly called TRBD1 or TRBD2 (7 bases each). Germline V lookup: CDR1 LNHDA, CDR2 SQIVND (reference sequence). V shed 7 bases and J shed 4 bases, with 23 bases lying between them. This CDR3 is 18 amino acids long. The CDR3 sequence: CASTPGVTGRVGANVLTF. The CDR3 coding sequence is TGTGCCAGTACCCCAGGTGTGACAGGGAGGGTCGGGGCCAACGTCCTGACTTTC.

The chain couples TRBV28 to TRBJ1-4; TRBD1 matches at 7 bases. Unmatched junction bases numbered 12, after V lost 5 bases and J lost 3 bases. The CDR3 length is 17 residues. Germline CDR1 MDHEN, CDR2 SYDVKM. The CDR3 bases are TGTGCCAGCAGTCCGCGGGACAGCCTGACCTCTAATGAAAAACTGTTTTTT. Translating it yields CASSPRDSLTSNEKLFF.

The chain recombines TRBV27 with TRBJ1-1; no clear D gene. The CDR3 covers 14 residues. Germline CDR1 reads MNHEY; CDR2 reads SMNVEV (reference sequence). V gave up 6 bases and J gave up 11 bases, with 22 bases separating them. The CDR3: CASRGHMGSREAFF. CDR3 bases: TGTGCCAGCAGAGGGCACATGGGCAGCAGAGAGGCTTTCTTT.

The V call is TRBV7-2, the J call TRBJ2-5; no firm D call. V gave up 1 base and J gave up 1 base, with 7 bases separating them. The CDR3 extends over 14 amino acids. Germline CDR1 reads SGHTA; CDR2 reads FQGNSA. The CDR3 coding sequence is TGTGCCAGCAGCTTAGGGCGCAGCCAAGAGACCCAGTACTTC. Amino acid sequence: CASSLGRSQETQYF.

This clone came up many times. This chain connects TRBV30 to TRBJ1-4; D not certain. The V and J ends lost 8 bases and 0 bases respectively, with 13 bases between them. The germline V gene encodes CDR1 GTSNPN and CDR2 SVGIG (reference sequence). This CDR3 contains 14 residues. The CDR3 DNA is TGTGCCGGGAACGGAGTTGCAACTAATGAAAAACTGTTTTTT. This translates into CAGNGVATNEKLFF.